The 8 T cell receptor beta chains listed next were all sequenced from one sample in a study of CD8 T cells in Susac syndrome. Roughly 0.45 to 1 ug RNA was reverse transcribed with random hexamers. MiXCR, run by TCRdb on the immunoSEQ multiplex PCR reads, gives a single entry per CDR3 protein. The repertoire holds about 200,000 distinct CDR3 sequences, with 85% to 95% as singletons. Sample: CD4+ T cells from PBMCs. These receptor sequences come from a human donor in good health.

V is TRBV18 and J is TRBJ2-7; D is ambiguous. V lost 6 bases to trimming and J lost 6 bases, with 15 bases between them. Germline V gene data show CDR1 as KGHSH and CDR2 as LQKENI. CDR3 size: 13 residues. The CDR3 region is CASSPELSSEQYV. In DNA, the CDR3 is TGTGCCAGCTCCCCCGAACTCTCTAGCGAGCAGTACGTC.

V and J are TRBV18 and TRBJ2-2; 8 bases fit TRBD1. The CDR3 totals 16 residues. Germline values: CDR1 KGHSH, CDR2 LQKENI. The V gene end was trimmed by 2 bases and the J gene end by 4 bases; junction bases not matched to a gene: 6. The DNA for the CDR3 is TGTGCCAGCTCACCAAGGCGACAGGGGACCACCGGGGAGCTGTTTTTT. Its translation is CASSPRRQGTTGELFF.

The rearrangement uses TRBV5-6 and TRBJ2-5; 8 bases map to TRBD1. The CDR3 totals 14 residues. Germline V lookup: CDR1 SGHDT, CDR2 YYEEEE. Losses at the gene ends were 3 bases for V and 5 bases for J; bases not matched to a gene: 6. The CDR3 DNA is TGTGCCAGCAGCTCCGGACAGGGTCGGGAGACCCAGTACTTC. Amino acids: CASSSGQGRETQYF.

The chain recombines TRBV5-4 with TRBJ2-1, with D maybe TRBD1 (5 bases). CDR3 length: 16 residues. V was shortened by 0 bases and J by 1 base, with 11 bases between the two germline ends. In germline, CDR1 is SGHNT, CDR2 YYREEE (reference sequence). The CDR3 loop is CASSLDVAGSYNEQFF. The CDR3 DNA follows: TGTGCCAGCAGCTTGGACGTGGCAGGGTCCTACAATGAGCAGTTCTTC.

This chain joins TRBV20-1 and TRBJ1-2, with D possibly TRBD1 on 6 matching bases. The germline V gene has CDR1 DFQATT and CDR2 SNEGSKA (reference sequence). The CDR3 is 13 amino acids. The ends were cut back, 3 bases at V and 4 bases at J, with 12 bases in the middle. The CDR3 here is CSASSGGIYGYTF. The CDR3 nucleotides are TGCAGTGCTAGTTCCGGGGGCATCTATGGCTACACCTTC.

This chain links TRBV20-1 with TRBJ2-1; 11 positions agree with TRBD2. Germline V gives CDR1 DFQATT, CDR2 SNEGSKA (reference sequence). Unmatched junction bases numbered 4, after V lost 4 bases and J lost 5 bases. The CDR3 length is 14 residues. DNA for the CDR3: TGCAGTGCTACTACTAGCGGGAGTCACAATGAGCAGTTCTTC. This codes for CSATTSGSHNEQFF.

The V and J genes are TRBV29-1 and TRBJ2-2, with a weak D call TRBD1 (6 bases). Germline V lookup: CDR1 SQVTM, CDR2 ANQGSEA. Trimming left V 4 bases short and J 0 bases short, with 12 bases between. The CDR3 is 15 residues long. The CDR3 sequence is CSVGRQGTNTGELFF. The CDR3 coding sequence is TGCAGCGTTGGGAGGCAGGGGACGAACACCGGGGAGCTGTTTTTT.

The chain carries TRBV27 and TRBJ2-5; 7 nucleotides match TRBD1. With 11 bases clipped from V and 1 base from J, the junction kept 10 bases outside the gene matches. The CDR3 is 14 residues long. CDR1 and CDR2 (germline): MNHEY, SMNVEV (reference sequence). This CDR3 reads CADDRAPLQETQYF. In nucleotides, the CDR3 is TGTGCCGACGACAGGGCACCCCTCCAAGAGACCCAGTACTTC.